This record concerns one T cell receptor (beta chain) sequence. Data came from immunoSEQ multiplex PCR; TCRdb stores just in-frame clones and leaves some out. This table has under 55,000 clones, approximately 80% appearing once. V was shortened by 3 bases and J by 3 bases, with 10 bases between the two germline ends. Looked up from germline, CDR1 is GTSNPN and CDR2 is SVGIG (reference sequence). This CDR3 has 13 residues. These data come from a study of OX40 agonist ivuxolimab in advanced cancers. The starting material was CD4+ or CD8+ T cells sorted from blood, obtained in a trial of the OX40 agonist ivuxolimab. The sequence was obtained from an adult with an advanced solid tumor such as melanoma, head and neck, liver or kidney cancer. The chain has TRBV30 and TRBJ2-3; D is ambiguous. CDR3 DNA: TGTGCCTGGAGCGTCTGGGGAACAGATACGCAGTATTTT. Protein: CAWSVWGTDTQYF.